This T cell receptor (beta chain) was sequenced in a study of CD4 T cells in relation to SARS-CoV-2 and coronaviruses (dated by TCRdb to 2020 to 2023). In terms of the full investigation: In the ViraFEST assay, PBMCs were cultured with antigen for 9 to 10 days, after which TCR beta CDR3s were sequenced to identify clonal expansions specific to the antigen. The negative reference condition was either a culture with an HIV-1 Nef peptide pool or a culture with no peptide. HLA restriction was mapped for shared crossreactive spike epitopes using patient-derived lymphoblastoid cell lines. At the level of individual TCR clonotypes, the study evaluated whether memory CD4+ T cells crossreact between the spike proteins of SARS-CoV-2 and those of common cold coronaviruses. The Adaptive Biotechnologies TCR-sequencing kit was used to sequence samples from a few pre-COVID donors and the naive versus memory experiments, while other data came from Illumina-based sequencing. For other donors in the study, expansion assays were sequenced with a different, Illumina-based TCR-beta assay.

Concerning this clone itself: It lacks a known antigen. Base qualities are not at hand, and no much larger clone is one base apart.

The CDR3 contains 14 residues, cysteine and phenylalanine counted. Solely the CDR3 DNA is kept, with 42 bases framed from the first base. CDR1 and CDR2 (LGHDT, YNNKEL) derive from the germline V gene (reference sequence). V is cut by 4 bases and J by 8 bases, and the space between the germline ends is 17 bases. The library came from the immunoSEQ multiplex PCR assay. For the original study's pipeline: Preprocessing removed nonproductive sequences and CDR3s not starting with C, not ending with F or W, or shorter than 7 amino acids. Antigen-specific clonotypes were called with the MANAFEST web app on the basis of expansion relative to the reference and to other culture wells. A clone was considered positive if significant expansion relative to the reference culture was observed in 2 of 3 replicate wells at an FDR below 0.05. To be called positive, a clone also had to show significant expansion compared with every other tandem well and an odds ratio greater than 5. CDR3 homology was measured as pairwise Levenshtein distance, computed with the stringdist R package after trimming three terminal residues from each end. TCRdb took this table from immuneACCESS and kept in-frame rearrangements with V and J called. Such tables lack part of the clones; where checked against another copy, unresolved V genes explain under half of the gap, and the rest is unexplained. That table supplies the V and J calls and clone size; D and trimming were determined from the DNA. The sample contains some 16,000 clones, 80% to 85% of them found a single time. Just over 40% of the sample is taken by the ten largest.

Overall study results and their limits: Crossreactivity analysis centred on spike protein, so crossreactivity against other viral proteins was not assessed. The study was limited by small numbers of patients and tested TCRs. In about 71% of donors, memory CD4+ clonotypes turned up that crossrecognized SARS-CoV-2 and at least one common cold coronavirus spike. Crossreactive clones showed significantly weaker SARS-CoV-2-driven expansion than monoreactive clones, consistent with antigenic imprinting. Because no donor provided both pre-pandemic and post-infection samples, tracing the source of pre-existing responses was limited.

CD4+ T cells from unexposed donors were collected before the COVID-19 pandemic (2011-2018). Following 10 days of culture, the EasySep CD4+ T cell isolation kit was used to isolate CD4+ T cells. As far as cell numbers permitted, CD4+ T cells from unexposed donors were tested for reactivity against SARS-CoV-2 S and N as well as four spike pools from common cold coronaviruses. About 2.2 million PBMCs per well were cultured in IMDM with 5% human AB serum and about 10 IU/ml IL-2. Half of the culture medium was replaced with fresh IL-2-containing medium on days 3 and 7. Triplicate replicate wells were generally used for each peptide culture condition. Leukapheresis product for the unexposed donors was purchased commercially. Ficoll-Paque PLUS gradient centrifugation was used to isolate PBMCs from leukapheresis product or whole blood. PBMCs were either cryopreserved at -140 degrees C or used fresh in the expansion assay. The QIAamp Micro DNA Kit was used to extract genomic DNA from the CD4+ T cells.

The source is a human donor in good health. The chain joins TRBV3-1 (or the pseudogene TRBV3-2) to TRBJ1-2, with a weak D call of TRBD1 (5 bases match). Sequencing was carried out using CD4+ T cells from PBMCs, cultured in vitro. The CDR3 region: CASSPRGSRGGYTF. The DNA is TGTGCCAGCAGCCCCCGGGGCAGCCGAGGGGGCTACACCTTC.